Listed below are T cell receptor beta chains from one sample, sequenced in a study of cytomegalovirus exposure and HLA in healthy donors. Here immunoSEQ multiplex PCR was the method, and the copy in TCRdb shows in-frame clones only, minus some. The table records 260,000 or so clones, roughly 91% of them present only once. The specimen was PBMCs. The receptors originated from a woman in her 30s in good health and CMV-seronegative. Each CDR3 is given with its conserved first and last residue. The D gene is left open where the match is weak. Rows may omit the clone size; those that give it use once, few, many or a size class.

J	D	V	size	CDR3	DNA
TRBJ2-1	.	TRBV29-1	.	CSVDLTYNEQFF	TGCAGCGTTGATCTCACTTACAATGAGCAGTTCTTC
TRBJ2-7	TRBD1	TRBV6-6	few	CAIGDPGTGRYEQYF	TGTGCCATAGGGGACCCTGGGACAGGCAGATACGAGCAGTACTTC
TRBJ2-7	.	TRBV27	once	CASRRAGDSYEQYF	TGTGCCAGCAGGCGAGCAGGGGATTCCTACGAGCAGTACTTC
TRBJ2-2	.	TRBV7-2	.	CASSLAGSTGELFF	TGTGCCAGCAGCTTAGCAGGGTCCACCGGGGAGCTGTTTTTT
TRBJ2-1	TRBD2	TRBV7-2	.	CASSLVLAGGYNEQFF	TGTGCCAGCAGCTTAGTCTTAGCGGGAGGGTACAATGAGCAGTTCTTC
TRBJ2-7	.	TRBV19	.	CASSPRQGKVAGIEQYF	TGTGCCAGTAGCCCTCGACAGGGCAAGGTAGCGGGTATCGAGCAGTACTTC
TRBJ2-1	.	TRBV4-2	once	CASSQDFWVSNEQFF	TGTGCCAGCAGCCAAGATTTTTGGGTAAGCAATGAGCAGTTCTTC
TRBJ2-7	.	TRBV7-8	.	CASSLYGSHEQYF	TGTGCCAGCAGCTTATACGGGAGCCACGAGCAGTACTTC
TRBJ2-1	.	TRBV7-9	.	CASSHQEGGTNEQFF	TGTGCCAGCAGCCACCAGGAGGGAGGCACCAATGAGCAGTTCTTC
TRBJ2-1	.	TRBV9	.	CASSVVPGLDEQFF	TGTGCCAGCAGCGTAGTACCGGGGCTCGATGAGCAGTTCTTC
TRBJ2-1	.	TRBV7-2	.	CASSYLQGVEQFF	TGTGCCAGCAGCTACCTCCAGGGTGTTGAGCAGTTCTTC
TRBJ2-1	TRBD2	TRBV7-3	.	CASSTGTSGSSEQFF	TGTGCCAGCAGCACTGGGACTAGCGGGAGTAGTGAGCAGTTCTTC
TRBJ2-3	TRBD2	TRBV4-3	.	CASSQGRGTSTDTQYF	TGCGCCAGCAGCCAAGGGCGGGGGACTAGCACAGATACGCAGTATTTT
TRBJ2-3	TRBD1	TRBV28	.	CASSFSTGGVGTDTQYF	TGTGCCAGCAGTTTCTCGACAGGGGGGGTCGGCACAGATACGCAGTATTTT
TRBJ1-2	TRBD1	TRBV29-1	.	CSVADRASNYGYTF	TGCAGCGTAGCCGACAGGGCCTCTAACTATGGCTACACCTTC
TRBJ2-1	.	TRBV27	once	CASSEGQSSYNEQFF	TGTGCCAGCAGTGAGGGACAAAGCTCCTACAATGAGCAGTTCTTC
TRBJ2-1	.	TRBV5-4	.	CASSLQLFNEQFF	TGTGCCAGCAGCTTGCAACTGTTCAATGAGCAGTTCTTC
TRBJ2-3	TRBD2	TRBV28	.	CASSFLAGVGNTQYF	TGTGCCAGCAGTTTTCTAGCGGGAGTTGGGAATACGCAGTATTTT
TRBJ2-7	TRBD1	TRBV4-2	.	CASSQVGDSSYEQYF	TGTGCCAGCAGCCAAGTGGGGGACAGCTCCTACGAGCAGTACTTC
TRBJ2-5	.	TRBV28	.	CASHGTRGETQYF	TGTGCCAGCCACGGGACTCGAGGAGAGACCCAGTACTTC
TRBJ2-5	.	TRBV19	few	CATNGGQETQYF	TGTGCCACCAATGGGGGGCAAGAGACCCAGTACTTC
TRBJ2-2	.	TRBV9	once	CASSVVGRKTGELFF	TGTGCCAGCAGCGTAGTCGGAAGGAAGACCGGGGAGCTGTTTTTT
TRBJ2-5	.	TRBV7-3	.	CASSLTGRGELETQYF	TGTGCCAGCAGCTTAACGGGGAGAGGGGAATTGGAGACCCAGTACTTC
TRBJ2-1	TRBD2	TRBV11-3	.	CASSSGLAGNEQFF	TGTGCCAGCAGCTCGGGACTAGCGGGAAATGAGCAGTTCTTC
TRBJ2-7	.	TRBV2	.	CASSDGTQIHEQYF	TGTGCCAGCAGTGACGGGACCCAGATCCACGAGCAGTACTTC
TRBJ2-7	.	TRBV21-1	once	CASRGQHRFSYEQYF	TGTGCCAGCAGGGGACAGCACCGATTCTCCTACGAGCAGTACTTC
TRBJ2-7	.	TRBV6-5	.	CASSYSGQGSYEQYF	TGTGCCAGCAGTTACTCGGGGCAGGGCTCCTACGAGCAGTACTTC
TRBJ1-2	TRBD1	TRBV6-1	.	CASSEILQGAGGYTF	TGTGCCAGCAGTGAAATTCTTCAGGGGGCAGGTGGCTACACCTTC
TRBJ2-2	.	TRBV7-6	.	CASSLYTQQGANTGELFF	TGTGCCAGCAGCTTATACACGCAACAGGGAGCGAACACCGGGGAGCTGTTTTTT
TRBJ2-7	.	TRBV5-1	.	CASSLSSTRTYEQYF	TGCGCCAGCAGCTTGAGCAGTACGCGTACCTACGAGCAGTACTTC
TRBJ2-3	.	TRBV12-1	.	CASSWLAGPSTDTQYF	TGTGCCAGCAGCTGGCTAGCGGGGCCTAGCACAGATACGCAGTATTTT
TRBJ2-7	.	TRBV6-1	.	CASSADGRSSYEQYF	TGTGCCAGCAGCGCAGACGGACGGAGCTCCTACGAGCAGTACTTC
TRBJ2-3	TRBD1	TRBV5-5	once	CASSLLDRGDTQYF	TGTGCCAGCAGCTTGTTGGACAGGGGGGATACGCAGTATTTT
TRBJ1-2	TRBD1	TRBV5-1	.	CASSYRGLNYGYTF	TGCGCCAGCAGCTACAGGGGGCTAAACTATGGCTACACCTTC
TRBJ1-1	.	TRBV2	few	CASRLTRSTEAFF	TGTGCCAGCCGATTAACCCGGTCCACTGAAGCTTTCTTT
TRBJ2-2	TRBD1	TRBV7-9	.	CASSLGQGAKSGELFF	TGTGCCAGCAGCTTAGGACAGGGGGCTAAGTCCGGGGAGCTGTTTTTT
TRBJ2-7	TRBD2	TRBV4-3	.	CASSQEASGSWGSYEQYF	TGCGCCAGCAGCCAAGAGGCTAGCGGGAGCTGGGGCTCCTACGAGCAGTACTTC
TRBJ2-1	.	TRBV29-1	.	CSVSRDLSYNEQFF	TGCAGCGTCAGCCGGGACTTAAGCTACAATGAGCAGTTCTTC
TRBJ2-3	.	TRBV29-1	.	CSVVGTRADTQYF	TGCAGCGTTGTTGGGACAAGGGCAGATACGCAGTATTTT
TRBJ2-3	.	TRBV19	.	CASSIARTEQDTQYF	TGTGCCAGTAGTATAGCCAGGACTGAACAAGATACGCAGTATTTT
TRBJ1-1	.	TRBV28	.	CASSHRGFGNTEAFF	TGTGCCAGCAGTCACCGGGGTTTTGGGAACACTGAAGCTTTCTTT
TRBJ2-4	.	TRBV2	.	CASSEALLERLKNIQYF	TGTGCCAGCAGTGAAGCGCTTCTGGAGCGTCTGAAAAACATTCAGTACTTC